This T cell receptor beta chain emerged from a study of T cells in Graves' hyperthyroidism and ophthalmopathy. In this sample, this clonotype turned up a few times. Orbital computed tomography and thyroid ultrasound, together with serum TRAb and thyroxine and clinical symptoms, were used for diagnoses. Amplification yielded TCR beta CDR3 regions, with RNA transcripts as the source. The TCR CDR3 was amplified in a first-round RT-PCR using the HTBI primer set. Via MiXCR, TCRdb re-called the multiplex PCR reads, giving one row per CDR3 protein. The profile shows 500,000 to 550,000 distinct CDR3 sequences, 20% to 25% of them singletons. Sequencing input: blood. The sequence was collected from a man between 18 and 35 years old with Graves' hyperthyroidism.

Written as DNA, the CDR3 is TGTGCCTGGAGGAGCATGGGGGGCTATGGCTACACCTTC. Amino acid sequence: CAWRSMGGYGYTF. This chain joins TRBV30 and TRBJ1-2, with D maybe TRBD1 (5 bases). Germline V CDR1 and CDR2: GTSNPN, SVGIG (reference sequence). Trimming pared 3 bases from V and 4 bases from J, leaving 12 bases between. The CDR3 loop spans 13 amino acids.